One sample yielded the 18 T cell receptor beta chains listed below, sequenced in a study of cytomegalovirus exposure and HLA in healthy donors. It was with 60 Vbeta and 13 Jbeta primers that the PCR ran. Generated by immunoSEQ multiplex PCR, the TCRdb table keeps only in-frame clones and is missing some. Here the sample spans roughly 150,000 clones, 75% to 90% being singletons. The specimen was PBMCs. The receptors were sampled from a man aged 50-59 years in good health and CMV-seropositive.

The CDR3 DNA reads as TGCGCCAGCAGCCCCAGTGGGCTGCTATCGAACACTGAAGCTTTCTTT. It specifies CASSPSGLLSNTEAFF. This sequence joins TRBV5-1 and TRBJ1-1; D is unclear. Germline V lookup: CDR1 SGHRS, CDR2 YFSETQ. The CDR3 length is 16 residues. V dropped 4 bases and J dropped 1 base, with 17 bases sitting between them.

This chain links TRBV6-1 with TRBJ1-1, with D possibly matching TRBD1 (6 bases). The germline V gene has CDR1 MNHNS and CDR2 SASEGT. The CDR3 has 13 amino acids. The CDR3 protein is CAGKGHLNTEAFF. In DNA form, the CDR3 reads TGTGCAGGGAAGGGACATCTGAACACTGAAGCTTTCTTT.

The chain links TRBV9 to TRBJ2-7, with D possibly TRBD2 on 6 matching bases. The CDR3 is 13 amino acids. Germline V gene sequence: CDR1 SGDLS, CDR2 YYNGEE. Trimming took 6 bases from V and 5 from J, leaving 15 bases between them. As DNA, the CDR3 is TGTGCCAGCAACCTCAATGGGGGGAACGAGCAGTACTTC. Protein: CASNLNGGNEQYF.

This chain connects TRBV6-5 to TRBJ2-5; no firm D call. Germline CDR1 MNHEY, CDR2 SVGAGI. Trimming cost V 5 bases and J 5 bases, with 18 bases left between them. The CDR3 loop spans 15 amino acids. CDR3 region: CASSPGSSLRETQYF. In DNA form, the CDR3 reads TGTGCCAGCAGTCCCGGGTCTTCGCTCCGGGAGACCCAGTACTTC.

V is TRBV9 and J is TRBJ2-5, with D maybe TRBD1 (6 bases). V shed 3 bases and J shed 2 bases, with 17 bases lying between them. Germline CDR1 and CDR2: SGDLS and YYNGEE. The CDR3 runs 16 residues. Written as DNA, the CDR3 is TGTGCCAGCAGCGATAGGACAGACCTAATTCAAGAGACCCAGTACTTC. Amino acid sequence: CASSDRTDLIQETQYF.

J is TRBJ2-1 and V is TRBV7-8; D might be TRBD2 (5 bases). Trimming pared 10 bases from V and 8 bases from J, leaving 21 bases between. The CDR3 runs 14 residues. CDR1 is SGHVS, CDR2 FQNEAQ, per germline. In DNA form, the CDR3 reads TGTGCCAATCAAGAGCTGGACTTTAACGATGAGCAGTTCTTC. This translates into CANQELDFNDEQFF.

The chain joins TRBV4-1 to TRBJ2-7; 12 nucleotides line up with TRBD2. Germline-derived CDR1 and CDR2 are MGHRA and YSYEKL. V lost 4 bases and J lost 5; bases outside the gene matches: 3. CDR3 length: 14 residues. The CDR3 protein is CASSPTSGSHEQYF. The DNA for the CDR3 is TGCGCCAGCAGCCCGACTAGCGGGAGTCACGAGCAGTACTTC.

The genes are TRBV28 and TRBJ2-7, with TRBD1 identical over 8 bases. J gave up 1 base and V 6 bases, and 8 bases lay outside the gene matches. The germline CDR1 and CDR2 sequences are MDHEN and SYDVKM. The CDR3 has 15 amino acids. CDR3: CASRGAGGLSYEQYF. The CDR3 nucleotides are TGTGCCAGCAGGGGAGCAGGGGGCCTTTCCTACGAGCAGTACTTC.

The CDR3 region has the DNA TGCGCCAGCAGCTCGGACAGCCGCTCTGGAAACACCATATATTTT. This gives the protein CASSSDSRSGNTIYF. This chain uses TRBV5-1 with TRBJ1-3; the D gene is possibly TRBD1 (6 bases). Germline V gene data show CDR1 as SGHRS and CDR2 as YFSETQ. The CDR3 length is 15 residues. The V gene lost 3 bases and the J gene lost 0 bases, with 10 bases spanning the gap.

This rearrangement joins TRBV4-1 to TRBJ1-4; the D gene is possibly TRBD1 (6 bases). Germline V lookup: CDR1 MGHRA, CDR2 YSYEKL. The CDR3 spans 15 residues. V lost 5 bases and J 3 bases, leaving 13 bases between the germline ends. The CDR3 sequence: CASSFTGSPNEKLFF. CDR3 DNA: TGCGCCAGCAGCTTTACAGGGAGCCCTAATGAAAAACTGTTTTTT.

The chain employs TRBV29-1 and TRBJ2-3; 15 nucleotides line up with TRBD2. Germline assignment: CDR1 SQVTM and CDR2 ANQGSEA. V was pared by 5 bases and J by 4 bases, with 7 bases of the junction left unmatched. The CDR3 spans 16 residues. The CDR3 DNA is TGCAGCGTTTCACCGGGACTAGCGGGAGGATCAGATACGCAGTATTTT. Encoded protein: CSVSPGLAGGSDTQYF.

This clone was recorded a few times. This chain uses TRBV10-3 with TRBJ1-1, with TRBD1 identical over 8 bases. This CDR3 is built from 14 residues. The germline gives CDR1 ENHRY, CDR2 SYGVKD. The V gene end was trimmed by 4 bases and the J gene end by 4 bases; junction bases not matched to a gene: 5. The CDR3: CAISVQGARTEAFF. The CDR3 DNA reads as TGTGCCATCAGTGTGCAGGGGGCGCGCACTGAAGCTTTCTTT.

The chain couples TRBV30 to TRBJ1-6; 8 bases map to TRBD1. CDR1 GTSNPN and CDR2 SVGIG come from the germline V gene (reference sequence). The CDR3 covers 15 residues. V was pared by 2 bases and J by 10 bases, with 10 bases of the junction left unmatched. The CDR3 sequence: CAWSPRTGLGSPLHF. The CDR3, as DNA: TGTGCCTGGAGTCCTCGGACAGGGCTGGGGTCACCCCTCCACTTT.

Notes on this clone: At one end, the junction sequence differs from germline, possibly due to a read error. CDR3 in DNA: TGTTCCAGCAGCTTATTTATCCGAGCGGGAGGTAACGAGCAGTACTTC. Its translation is CSSSLFIRAGGNEQYF. The chain carries TRBV7-9 and TRBJ2-7, with 9 bases matching TRBD2. Germline V gives CDR1 SEHNR, CDR2 FQNEAQ (reference sequence). The CDR3 is 16 residues long.

Regarding this clone: The CDR3 carries no conserved terminal phenylalanine or tryptophan, so it likely arises from a read error. The CDR3 sequence: CASSFTGTGNQPQHL. For the CDR3, the DNA is TGTGCCAGCAGTTTTACCGGGACAGGGAATCAGCCCCAGCATCTT. The chain recombines TRBV27 with TRBJ1-5; the match to TRBD1 covers 9 bases. V shed 3 bases, J shed 4 bases, and the junction held 4 bases outside the gene matches. The CDR3 has 15 amino acids. Germline V gene sequence: CDR1 MNHEY, CDR2 SMNVEV (reference sequence).

Only one count was recorded for this clone. This chain links TRBV28 with TRBJ1-4; D is undetermined. The V gene lost 4 bases and the J gene lost 0 bases, with 12 bases spanning the gap. This CDR3 has 16 residues. Germline assignment: CDR1 MDHEN and CDR2 SYDVKM. The CDR3 region is CASSSPRQATNEKLFF. The CDR3 region has the DNA TGTGCCAGCAGTTCGCCCAGGCAAGCAACTAATGAAAAACTGTTTTTT.

The CDR3 coding sequence is TGTGCCAGCAGCTTGGGGACAGGGTCAGATACGCAGTATTTT. This gives the protein CASSLGTGSDTQYF. The V call is TRBV7-3, the J call TRBJ2-3; 9 nucleotides agree with TRBD1. The CDR3 has 14 residues. CDR1 is SGHTA and CDR2 is FQGTGA in the germline V gene. The V gene end was trimmed by 3 bases and the J gene end by 4 bases; junction bases not matched to a gene: 2.

CDR3 amino acids: CASTLRAGTNTGELFF. The CDR3 DNA follows: TGTGCCAGCACCCTCAGAGCGGGGACGAACACCGGGGAGCTGTTTTTT. The rearrangement joins TRBV7-8 to TRBJ2-2, with TRBD2 matching 7 bases. This CDR3 is built from 16 residues. CDR1 is SGHVS and CDR2 is FQNEAQ in the germline V gene. V gave up 7 bases and J gave up 0 bases; unmatched junction bases: 8.